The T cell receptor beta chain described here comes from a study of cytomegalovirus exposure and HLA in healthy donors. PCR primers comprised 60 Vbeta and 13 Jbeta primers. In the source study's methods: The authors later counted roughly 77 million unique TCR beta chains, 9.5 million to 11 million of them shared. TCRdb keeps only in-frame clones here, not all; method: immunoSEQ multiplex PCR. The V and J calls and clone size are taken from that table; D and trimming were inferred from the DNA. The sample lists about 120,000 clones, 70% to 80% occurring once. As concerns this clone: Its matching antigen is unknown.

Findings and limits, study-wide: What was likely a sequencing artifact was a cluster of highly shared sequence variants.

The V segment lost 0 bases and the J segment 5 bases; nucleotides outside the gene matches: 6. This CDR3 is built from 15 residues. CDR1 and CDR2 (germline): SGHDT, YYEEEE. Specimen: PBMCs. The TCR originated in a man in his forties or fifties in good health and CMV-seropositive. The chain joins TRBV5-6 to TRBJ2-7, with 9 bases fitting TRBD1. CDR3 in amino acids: CASSLDRGLRDEQYF. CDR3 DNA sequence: TGTGCCAGCAGCTTGGACAGGGGGCTGCGGGACGAGCAGTACTTC.